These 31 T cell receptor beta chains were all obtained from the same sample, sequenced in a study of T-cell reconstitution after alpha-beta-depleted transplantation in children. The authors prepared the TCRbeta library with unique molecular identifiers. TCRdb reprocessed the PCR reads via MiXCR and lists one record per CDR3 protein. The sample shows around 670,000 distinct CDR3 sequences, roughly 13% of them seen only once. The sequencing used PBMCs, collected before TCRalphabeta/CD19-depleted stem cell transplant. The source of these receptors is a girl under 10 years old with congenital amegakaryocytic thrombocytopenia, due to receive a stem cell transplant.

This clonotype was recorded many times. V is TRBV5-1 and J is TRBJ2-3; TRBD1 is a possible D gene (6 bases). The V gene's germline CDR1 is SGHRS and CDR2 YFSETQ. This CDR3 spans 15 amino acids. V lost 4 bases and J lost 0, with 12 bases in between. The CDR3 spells CASSAGQSSTDTQYF. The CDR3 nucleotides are TGCGCCAGCAGCGCCGGACAGTCTAGCACAGATACGCAGTATTTT.

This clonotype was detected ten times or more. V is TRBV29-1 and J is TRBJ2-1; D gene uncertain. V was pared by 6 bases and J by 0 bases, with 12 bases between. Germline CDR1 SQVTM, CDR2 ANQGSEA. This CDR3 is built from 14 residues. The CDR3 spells CSVTSQVSYNEQFF. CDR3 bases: TGCAGCGTCACCAGTCAGGTCTCCTACAATGAGCAGTTCTTC.

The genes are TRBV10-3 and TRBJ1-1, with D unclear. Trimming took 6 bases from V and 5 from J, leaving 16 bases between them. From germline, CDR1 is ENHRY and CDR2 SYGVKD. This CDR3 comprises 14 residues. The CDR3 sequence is CAIRFQEARTEAFF. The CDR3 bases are TGTGCCATCAGATTCCAGGAGGCTAGGACTGAAGCTTTCTTT.

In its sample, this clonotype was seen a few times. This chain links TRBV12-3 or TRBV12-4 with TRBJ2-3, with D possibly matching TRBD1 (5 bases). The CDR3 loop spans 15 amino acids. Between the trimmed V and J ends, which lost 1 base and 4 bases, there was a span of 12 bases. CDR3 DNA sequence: TGTGCCAGCAGTTTAGTGGGGCCGGTCGCAGATACGCAGTATTTT. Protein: CASSLVGPVADTQYF.

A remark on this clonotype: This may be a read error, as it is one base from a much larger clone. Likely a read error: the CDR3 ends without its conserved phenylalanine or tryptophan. CDR3 in amino acids: CASSQLGLAYNEQFI. CDR3 DNA: TGTGCCAGCAGCCAACTAGGACTAGCCTACAATGAGCAGTTCATC. The gene calls are TRBV14 and TRBJ2-1; 7 bases match TRBD2. V lost 2 bases and J lost 2; bases outside the gene matches: 3. This CDR3 has 15 amino acids. Germline V gene lookup returns CDR1 SGHDN and CDR2 FVKESK.

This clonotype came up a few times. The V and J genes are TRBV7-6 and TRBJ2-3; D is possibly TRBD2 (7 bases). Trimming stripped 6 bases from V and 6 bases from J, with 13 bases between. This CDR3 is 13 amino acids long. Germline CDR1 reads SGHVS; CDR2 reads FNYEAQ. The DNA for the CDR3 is TGTGCCAGCAGATCCCGCGGGGGCGATACGCAGTATTTT. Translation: CASRSRGGDTQYF.

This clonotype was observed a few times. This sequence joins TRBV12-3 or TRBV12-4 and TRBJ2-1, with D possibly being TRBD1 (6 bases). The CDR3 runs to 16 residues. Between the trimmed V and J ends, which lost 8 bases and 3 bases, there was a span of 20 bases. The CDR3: CASSRDPRGYYNEQFF. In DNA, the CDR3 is TGTGCCAGCTCCCGGGACCCAAGGGGGTACTACAATGAGCAGTTCTTC.

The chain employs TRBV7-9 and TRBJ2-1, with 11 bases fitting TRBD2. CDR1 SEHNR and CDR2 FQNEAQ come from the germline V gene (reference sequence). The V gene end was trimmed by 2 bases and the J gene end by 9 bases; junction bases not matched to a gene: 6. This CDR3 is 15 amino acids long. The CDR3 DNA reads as TGTGCCAGCAGCTTAAGTAGCGGGAGGGCCCTTGAGCAGTTCTTC. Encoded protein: CASSLSSGRALEQFF.

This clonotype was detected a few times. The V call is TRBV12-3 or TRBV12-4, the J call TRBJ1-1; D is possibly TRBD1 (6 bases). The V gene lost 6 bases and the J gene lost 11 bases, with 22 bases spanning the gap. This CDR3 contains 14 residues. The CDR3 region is CASRPIRGAVLAFF. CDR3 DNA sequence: TGTGCCAGCAGACCCATACGGGGGGCGGTTCTGGCTTTCTTT.

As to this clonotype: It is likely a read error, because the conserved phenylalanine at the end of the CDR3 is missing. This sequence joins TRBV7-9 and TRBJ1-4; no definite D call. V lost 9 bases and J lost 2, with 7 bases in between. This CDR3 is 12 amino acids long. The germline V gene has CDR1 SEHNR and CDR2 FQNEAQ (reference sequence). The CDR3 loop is CASRRTNEKLFL. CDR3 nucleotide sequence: TGTGCCAGTAGAAGGACTAATGAAAAACTGTTTCTT.

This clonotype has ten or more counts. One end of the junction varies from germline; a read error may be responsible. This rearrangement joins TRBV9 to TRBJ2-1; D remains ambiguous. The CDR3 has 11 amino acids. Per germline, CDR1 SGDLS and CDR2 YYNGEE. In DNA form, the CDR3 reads TGTGCCAGCAGCGACTACTATGAGCAGTTCTTC. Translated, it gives CASSDYYEQFF.

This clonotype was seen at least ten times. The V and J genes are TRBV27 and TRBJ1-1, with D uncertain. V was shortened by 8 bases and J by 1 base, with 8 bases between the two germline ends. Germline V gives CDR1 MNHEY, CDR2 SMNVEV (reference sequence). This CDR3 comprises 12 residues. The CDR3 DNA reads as TGTGCCAGCGGGTGGCAGAACACTGAAGCTTTCTTT. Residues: CASGWQNTEAFF.

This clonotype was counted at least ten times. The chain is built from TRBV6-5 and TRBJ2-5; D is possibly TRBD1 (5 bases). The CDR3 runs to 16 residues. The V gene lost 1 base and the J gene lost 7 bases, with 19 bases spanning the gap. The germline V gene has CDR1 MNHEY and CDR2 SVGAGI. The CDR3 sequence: CASSYWGRTRDGTQYF. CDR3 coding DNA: TGTGCCAGCAGTTACTGGGGCAGAACAAGAGATGGGACCCAGTACTTC.

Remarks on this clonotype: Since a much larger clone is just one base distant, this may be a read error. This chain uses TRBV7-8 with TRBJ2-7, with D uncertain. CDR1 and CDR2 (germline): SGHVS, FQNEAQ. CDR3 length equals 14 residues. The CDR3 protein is CASSLVFGNYERYF. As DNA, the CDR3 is TGTGCCAGCAGCTTAGTCTTCGGCAACTACGAGCGGTACTTC.

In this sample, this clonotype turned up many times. CDR3 protein: CSARDSSLDTQYF. The CDR3 nucleotides read TGCAGTGCTAGAGATTCCAGCTTAGATACGCAGTATTTT. The chain couples TRBV20-1 to TRBJ2-3; no reliable D call. Germline lookup yields CDR1 DFQATT and CDR2 SNEGSKA (reference sequence). The CDR3 is 13 amino acids. The V gene lost 0 bases and the J gene lost 5 bases, with 9 bases spanning the gap.

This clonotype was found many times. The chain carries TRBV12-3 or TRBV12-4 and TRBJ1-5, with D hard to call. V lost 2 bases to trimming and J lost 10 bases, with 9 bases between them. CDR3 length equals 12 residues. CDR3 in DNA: TGTGCCAGCAGTTTAACCTATCGTCCCCAGCATTTT. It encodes CASSLTYRPQHF.

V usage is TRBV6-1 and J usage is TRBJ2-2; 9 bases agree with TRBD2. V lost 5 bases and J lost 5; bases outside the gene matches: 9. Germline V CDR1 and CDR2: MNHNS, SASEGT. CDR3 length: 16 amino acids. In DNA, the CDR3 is TGTGCCAGCAGTACAAGGCGGGGGGGTTTGACCGGGGAGCTGTTTTTT. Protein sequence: CASSTRRGGLTGELFF.

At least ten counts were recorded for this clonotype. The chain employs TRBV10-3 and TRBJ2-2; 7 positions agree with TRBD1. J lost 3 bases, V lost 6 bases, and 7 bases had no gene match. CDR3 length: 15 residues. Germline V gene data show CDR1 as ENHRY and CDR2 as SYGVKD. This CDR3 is CAISETGVDTGELFF. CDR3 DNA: TGTGCCATCAGCGAAACAGGGGTTGACACCGGGGAGCTGTTTTTT.

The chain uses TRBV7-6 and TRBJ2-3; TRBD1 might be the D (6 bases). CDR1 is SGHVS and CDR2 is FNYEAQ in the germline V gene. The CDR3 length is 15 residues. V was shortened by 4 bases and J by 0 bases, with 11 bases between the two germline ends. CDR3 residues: CASSSLGTSTDTQYF. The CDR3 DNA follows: TGTGCCAGCAGCTCATTAGGGACAAGCACAGATACGCAGTATTTT. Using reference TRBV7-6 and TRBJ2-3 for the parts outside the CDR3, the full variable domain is GAGVSQSPRYKVTKRGQDVALRCDPISGHVSLYWYRQALGQGPEFLTYFNYEAQQDKSGLPNDRFSAERPEGSISTLTIQRTEQRDSAMYRCASSSLGTSTDTQYFGPGTRLTVL.

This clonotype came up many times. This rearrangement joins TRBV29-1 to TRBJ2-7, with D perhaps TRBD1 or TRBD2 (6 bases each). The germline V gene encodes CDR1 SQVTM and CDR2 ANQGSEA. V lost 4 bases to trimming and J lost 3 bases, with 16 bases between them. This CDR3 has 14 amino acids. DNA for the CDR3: TGCAGCGTTGGGGGGGCGGGAAATTTCTACGAGCAGTACTTC. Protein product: CSVGGAGNFYEQYF.

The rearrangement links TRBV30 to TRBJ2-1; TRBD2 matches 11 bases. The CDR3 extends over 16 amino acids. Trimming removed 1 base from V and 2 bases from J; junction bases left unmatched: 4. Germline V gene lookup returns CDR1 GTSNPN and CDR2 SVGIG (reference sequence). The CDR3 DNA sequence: TGTGCCTGGAGTGGCCCGGGACTAGCGGCCTACAATGAGCAGTTCTTC. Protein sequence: CAWSGPGLAAYNEQFF.

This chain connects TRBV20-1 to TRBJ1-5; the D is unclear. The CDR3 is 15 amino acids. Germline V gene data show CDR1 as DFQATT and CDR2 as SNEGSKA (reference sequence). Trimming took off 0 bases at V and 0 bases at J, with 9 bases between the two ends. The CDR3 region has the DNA TGCAGTGCTAGAGACAGAAGATATAGCAATCAGCCCCAGCATTTT. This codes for CSARDRRYSNQPQHF.

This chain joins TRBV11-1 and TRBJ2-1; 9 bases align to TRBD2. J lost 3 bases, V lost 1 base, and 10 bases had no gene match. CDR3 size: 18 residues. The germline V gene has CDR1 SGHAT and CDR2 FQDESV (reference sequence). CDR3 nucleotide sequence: TGTGCCAGCAGCTTAGAGGGTAGCGGGAGTGATCACTACAATGAGCAGTTCTTC. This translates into CASSLEGSGSDHYNEQFF.

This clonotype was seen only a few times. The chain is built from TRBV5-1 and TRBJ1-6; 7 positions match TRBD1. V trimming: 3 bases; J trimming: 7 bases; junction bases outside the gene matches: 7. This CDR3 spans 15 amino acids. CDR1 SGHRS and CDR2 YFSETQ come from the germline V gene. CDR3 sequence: CASSSLRDRNSPLHF. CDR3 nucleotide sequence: TGCGCCAGCAGCTCGCTCCGGGACAGAAATTCACCCCTCCACTTT.

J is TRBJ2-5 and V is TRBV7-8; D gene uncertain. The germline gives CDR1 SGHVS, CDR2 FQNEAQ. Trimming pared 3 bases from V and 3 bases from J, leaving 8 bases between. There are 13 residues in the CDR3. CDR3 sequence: CASSFLGKETQYF. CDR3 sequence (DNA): TGTGCCAGCAGCTTTCTGGGAAAAGAGACCCAGTACTTC.

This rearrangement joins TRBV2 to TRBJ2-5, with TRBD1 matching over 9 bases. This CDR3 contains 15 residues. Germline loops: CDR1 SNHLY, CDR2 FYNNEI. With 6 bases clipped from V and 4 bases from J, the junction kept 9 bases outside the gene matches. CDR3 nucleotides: TGTGCCAGCAGGGACCTAGGACAGGGGATAGAGACCCAGTACTTC. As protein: CASRDLGQGIETQYF.

CDR3 DNA: TGCAGCGTCCCCCAGGGGGACGGGGAGCTGTTTTTT. Translated, it gives CSVPQGDGELFF. The chain couples TRBV29-1 to TRBJ2-2; 7 nucleotides align to TRBD1. J was trimmed by 7 bases and V by 6 bases; bases with no gene match: 5. This CDR3 comprises 12 residues. Per the germline V gene, CDR1 is SQVTM and CDR2 is ANQGSEA.

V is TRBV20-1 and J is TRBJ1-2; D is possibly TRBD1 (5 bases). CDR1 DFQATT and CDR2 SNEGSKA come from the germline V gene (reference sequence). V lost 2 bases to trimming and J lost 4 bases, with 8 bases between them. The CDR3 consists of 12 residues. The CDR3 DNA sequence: TGCAGTGCTAGACCGGGGACCTATGGCTACACCTTC. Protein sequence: CSARPGTYGYTF.

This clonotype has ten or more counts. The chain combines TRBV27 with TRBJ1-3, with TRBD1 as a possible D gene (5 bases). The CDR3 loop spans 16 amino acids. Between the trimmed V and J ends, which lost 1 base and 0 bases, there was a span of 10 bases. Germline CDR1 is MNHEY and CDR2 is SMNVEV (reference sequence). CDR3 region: CASSLYGRDSGNTIYF. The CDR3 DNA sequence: TGTGCCAGCAGTTTATATGGCAGGGACTCTGGAAACACCATATATTTT.

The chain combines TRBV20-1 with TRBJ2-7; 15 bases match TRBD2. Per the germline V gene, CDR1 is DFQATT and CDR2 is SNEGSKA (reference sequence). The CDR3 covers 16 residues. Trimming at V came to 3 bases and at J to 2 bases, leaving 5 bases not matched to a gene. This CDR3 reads CSARGTSGRTTYEQYF. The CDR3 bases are TGCAGTGCTAGGGGGACTAGCGGGAGGACCACCTACGAGCAGTACTTC.

As DNA, the CDR3 is TGCAGTGCTAGGACAGCACGGACTAGCGGGGGATCCTACGAGCAGTACTTC. Protein product: CSARTARTSGGSYEQYF. The chain links TRBV20-1 to TRBJ2-7, with 13 bases matching TRBD2. Germline assignment: CDR1 DFQATT and CDR2 SNEGSKA (reference sequence). This CDR3 region has 17 residues. Unmatched junction bases numbered 9, after V lost 3 bases and J lost 1 base.